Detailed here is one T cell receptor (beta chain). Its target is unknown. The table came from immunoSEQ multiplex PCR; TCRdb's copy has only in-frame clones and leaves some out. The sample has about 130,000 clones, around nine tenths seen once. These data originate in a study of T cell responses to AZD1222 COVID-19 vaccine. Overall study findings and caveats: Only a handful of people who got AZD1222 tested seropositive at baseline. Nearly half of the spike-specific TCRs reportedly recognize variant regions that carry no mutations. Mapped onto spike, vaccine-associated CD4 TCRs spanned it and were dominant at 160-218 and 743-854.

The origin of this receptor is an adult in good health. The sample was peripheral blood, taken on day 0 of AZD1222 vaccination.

The CDR3 nucleotides are TGTGCCTGGAGTCAACAGGATATTTACAATGAGCAGTTCTTC. Residues: CAWSQQDIYNEQFF. The rearrangement links TRBV30 to TRBJ2-1; D is perhaps TRBD1 (5 bases). The CDR3 totals 14 residues. V lost 2 bases, J lost 4 bases, and 12 bases lay in between. Per germline, CDR1 GTSNPN and CDR2 SVGIG (reference sequence).